Listed below are T cell receptor beta chains from one sample, sequenced in a study of OX40 agonist ivuxolimab in advanced cancers. Sequencing used immunoSEQ multiplex PCR; TCRdb keeps in-frame clones, though not all of them. The repertoire holds 70,000 to 95,000 clones, with 94% as singletons. The specimen comprised CD4+ or CD8+ T cells sorted from blood, sampled in a trial of the OX40 agonist ivuxolimab. Source of these receptors: an adult with an advanced solid tumor such as melanoma, head and neck, liver or kidney cancer. Both conserved end residues are part of each CDR3. Fields, in order: clone size, J gene, CDR3 length, V gene, D gene, CDR3 protein, CDR3 DNA. A D gene is named only where the DNA matches it firmly. Not all rows give a size; the values are once, few, many and, for expanded clones, a class.

size: NA
J: TRBJ1-2
length: 13
V: TRBV27
D: NA
CDR3: CASSLSQRYGYTF
DNA: TGTGCCAGCAGTTTATCTCAACGGTATGGCTACACCTTC

size: NA
J: TRBJ1-2
length: 13
V: TRBV6-1
D: NA
CDR3: CASWDGTRDIYTF
DNA: TGTGCCAGCTGGGACGGCACTCGGGATATCTACACCTTC

size: NA
J: TRBJ2-2
length: 16
V: TRBV7-9
D: TRBD1
CDR3: CASSLVGQGNTGELFF
DNA: TGTGCCAGCAGCTTAGTCGGACAGGGGAACACCGGGGAGCTGTTTTTT

size: NA
J: TRBJ2-1
length: 18
V: TRBV4-1
D: TRBD2
CDR3: CASSQGLAGGGTYNEQFF
DNA: TGCGCCAGCAGCCAAGGACTAGCGGGAGGGGGGACCTACAATGAGCAGTTCTTC

size: NA
J: TRBJ1-3
length: 19
V: TRBV7-9
D: NA
CDR3: CASSLEAFLQGDSGNTIYF
DNA: TGTGCCAGCAGCTTAGAGGCATTTTTACAGGGCGATTCGGGAAACACCATATATTTT

size: few
J: TRBJ2-1
length: 16
V: TRBV11-1
D: NA
CDR3: CASSLNGQTFYNEQFF
DNA: TGTGCCAGCAGCTTAAACGGACAGACCTTCTACAATGAGCAGTTCTTC

size: NA
J: TRBJ2-2
length: 13
V: TRBV19
D: NA
CDR3: CASSPVLSGELFF
DNA: TGTGCCAGTAGCCCGGTCCTGAGCGGGGAGCTGTTTTTT

size: NA
J: TRBJ2-3
length: 17
V: TRBV4-1
D: NA
CDR3: CASSQDGAMTAADTQYF
DNA: TGCGCCAGCAGCCAAGATGGTGCTATGACCGCGGCAGATACGCAGTATTTT

size: NA
J: TRBJ1-5
length: 13
V: TRBV19
D: TRBD1
CDR3: CASSYRGNQPQHF
DNA: TGTGCCAGTAGTTACAGGGGGAATCAGCCCCAGCATTTT

size: NA
J: TRBJ1-2
length: 12
V: TRBV19
D: NA
CDR3: CASSDPQVPYTF
DNA: TGTGCCAGTAGTGACCCCCAGGTTCCCTACACCTTC

size: once
J: TRBJ2-7
length: 15
V: TRBV5-1
D: NA
CDR3: CASSLGLDKTYEQYF
DNA: TGCGCCAGCAGCTTGGGTCTGGACAAAACCTACGAGCAGTACTTC

size: NA
J: TRBJ2-5
length: 17
V: TRBV28
D: NA
CDR3: CASSSLGGLITQETQYF
DNA: TGTGCCAGCAGTTCCTTGGGGGGCCTCATCACTCAAGAGACCCAGTACTTC

size: NA
J: TRBJ2-1
length: 16
V: TRBV5-6
D: TRBD1
CDR3: CASRKPGQGPYNEQFF
DNA: TGTGCCAGCAGAAAGCCGGGACAGGGGCCTTACAATGAGCAGTTCTTC

size: NA
J: TRBJ2-7
length: 14
V: TRBV10-3
D: NA
CDR3: CAISDRTRTYEQYF
DNA: TGTGCCATCAGTGACCGGACACGAACCTACGAGCAGTACTTC

size: NA
J: TRBJ1-5
length: 17
V: TRBV7-9
D: TRBD1
CDR3: CASSPSGQGALNQPQHF
DNA: TGTGCCAGCAGCCCCTCGGGACAGGGGGCTTTGAATCAGCCCCAGCATTTT

size: NA
J: TRBJ2-2
length: 13
V: TRBV19
D: NA
CDR3: CASKGKPTGELFF
DNA: TGTGCCAGTAAGGGGAAGCCGACCGGGGAGCTGTTTTTT

size: NA
J: TRBJ1-2
length: 15
V: TRBV5-6
D: TRBD1
CDR3: CASREDRGQDYGYTF
DNA: TGTGCCAGCAGGGAGGACAGGGGGCAAGACTATGGCTACACCTTC

size: NA
J: TRBJ2-7
length: 13
V: TRBV6-1
D: TRBD1
CDR3: CASSWDRSYEQYF
DNA: TGTGCCAGCAGTTGGGACAGGAGTTACGAGCAGTACTTC

size: NA
J: TRBJ2-7
length: 16
V: TRBV5-8
D: NA
CDR3: CASSLNSRLGAYEQYF
DNA: TGTGCCAGCAGCTTGAACAGCCGTCTGGGGGCCTACGAGCAGTACTTC

size: few
J: TRBJ2-2
length: 14
V: TRBV6-5
D: NA
CDR3: CASRLRGETGELFF
DNA: TGTGCCAGCAGACTTAGGGGGGAGACTGGGGAGCTGTTTTTT

size: NA
J: TRBJ2-1
length: 16
V: TRBV27
D: TRBD2
CDR3: CASRISTSEIYNEQFF
DNA: TGTGCCAGCAGGATTTCGACTAGCGAGATATACAATGAGCAGTTCTTC

size: NA
J: TRBJ1-5
length: 14
V: TRBV7-8
D: NA
CDR3: CASSLVGADQPQHF
DNA: TGTGCCAGCAGCTTAGTGGGGGCCGATCAGCCCCAGCATTTT

size: once
J: TRBJ2-7
length: 14
V: TRBV9
D: TRBD2
CDR3: CASSIGLAGYEQYF
DNA: TGTGCCAGCAGCATTGGACTAGCGGGCTACGAGCAGTACTTC

size: NA
J: TRBJ2-2
length: 16
V: TRBV27
D: NA
CDR3: CASSLFGDFNTGELFF
DNA: TGTGCCAGCAGTTTATTTGGGGATTTTAACACCGGGGAGCTGTTTTTT

size: NA
J: TRBJ2-6
length: 14
V: TRBV7-8
D: NA
CDR3: CATVEEPGANVLTF
DNA: TGTGCCACCGTTGAAGAGCCTGGGGCCAACGTCCTGACTTTC

size: NA
J: TRBJ2-1
length: 15
V: TRBV7-3
D: TRBD1
CDR3: CASSSPGGAYNEQFF
DNA: TGTGCCAGCAGCTCACCAGGGGGCGCTTATAATGAGCAGTTCTTC

size: NA
J: TRBJ1-5
length: 16
V: TRBV28
D: TRBD1
CDR3: CASSVDPGQSYQPQHF
DNA: TGTGCCAGCAGTGTCGACCCGGGACAGAGTTATCAGCCCCAGCATTTT

size: NA
J: TRBJ2-2
length: 14
V: TRBV27
D: TRBD2
CDR3: CASSFTSEFTELFF
DNA: TGTGCCAGCAGTTTTACTAGCGAATTTACAGAGCTGTTTTTT

size: NA
J: TRBJ1-1
length: 13
V: TRBV7-9
D: NA
CDR3: CASSLGDITEAFF
DNA: TGTGCCAGCAGCCTGGGGGACATCACTGAAGCTTTCTTT

size: once
J: TRBJ2-1
length: 12
V: TRBV28
D: NA
CDR3: CASNRVYNEQFF
DNA: TGTGCCAGCAATAGAGTATACAATGAGCAGTTCTTC

size: NA
J: TRBJ2-3
length: 14
V: TRBV29-1
D: NA
CDR3: CSVERDILTDTQYF
DNA: TGCAGCGTTGAAAGGGACATACTCACAGATACGCAGTATTTT

size: NA
J: TRBJ2-5
length: 14
V: TRBV7-2
D: NA
CDR3: CASSLAAGQETQYF
DNA: TGTGCCAGCAGCTTAGCCGCCGGACAAGAGACCCAGTACTTC

size: NA
J: TRBJ1-2
length: 13
V: TRBV5-8
D: NA
CDR3: CASSLWGPYGYTF
DNA: TGTGCCAGCAGCTTGTGGGGGCCCTATGGCTACACCTTC

size: NA
J: TRBJ2-5
length: 17
V: TRBV4-2
D: TRBD2
CDR3: CASSYTLAGDRGETQYF
DNA: TGTGCCAGCAGCTATACTTTAGCGGGGGACCGGGGAGAGACCCAGTACTTC

size: NA
J: TRBJ2-5
length: 14
V: TRBV6-5
D: NA
CDR3: CASGGATGQETQYF
DNA: TGTGCCAGCGGGGGGGCGACAGGCCAAGAGACCCAGTACTTC

size: once
J: TRBJ2-3
length: 15
V: TRBV21-1
D: NA
CDR3: CASPKGAGKTDTQYF
DNA: TGTGCCAGCCCCAAGGGTGCAGGGAAGACAGATACGCAGTATTTT

size: once
J: TRBJ2-3
length: 16
V: TRBV6-1
D: TRBD1
CDR3: CASSKGTGTPTDTQYF
DNA: TGTGCCAGCAGTAAAGGGACAGGGACGCCCACAGATACGCAGTATTTT

size: NA
J: TRBJ2-2
length: 12
V: TRBV5-4
D: NA
CDR3: CASSRGTGEPFF
DNA: TGTGCCAGCAGCCGAGGAACCGGGGAGCCGTTTTTT

size: NA
J: TRBJ1-2
length: 13
V: TRBV5-4
D: TRBD1
CDR3: CASSLQGAEGYTF
DNA: TGTGCCAGCAGCTTACAGGGGGCTGAAGGCTACACCTTC

size: NA
J: TRBJ1-2
length: 13
V: TRBV7-3
D: NA
CDR3: CASTGEVYYGYTF
DNA: TGTGCCAGCACAGGGGAGGTCTACTATGGCTACACCTTC

size: NA
J: TRBJ2-1
length: 15
V: TRBV28
D: TRBD2
CDR3: CASSFRGGSYNEQFF
DNA: TGTGCCAGCAGTTTTCGGGGGGGCTCCTACAATGAGCAGTTCTTC

size: NA
J: TRBJ2-1
length: 12
V: TRBV11-3
D: NA
CDR3: CASSPTGVEQFF
DNA: TGTGCCAGCAGCCCTACTGGGGTTGAGCAGTTCTTC

size: NA
J: TRBJ2-4
length: 15
V: TRBV30
D: TRBD2
CDR3: CAWDPAGGPGNIQYF
DNA: TGTGCCTGGGACCCAGCGGGGGGGCCGGGAAACATTCAGTACTTC

size: NA
J: TRBJ1-4
length: 14
V: TRBV4-1
D: TRBD1
CDR3: CASSRRQGGEKLFF
DNA: TGCGCCAGCAGCCGACGACAGGGTGGAGAAAAACTGTTTTTT

size: NA
J: TRBJ2-7
length: 15
V: TRBV19
D: TRBD2
CDR3: CASSIDSGSLAEQYF
DNA: TGTGCCAGTAGTATAGACAGCGGGAGTTTGGCCGAGCAGTACTTC